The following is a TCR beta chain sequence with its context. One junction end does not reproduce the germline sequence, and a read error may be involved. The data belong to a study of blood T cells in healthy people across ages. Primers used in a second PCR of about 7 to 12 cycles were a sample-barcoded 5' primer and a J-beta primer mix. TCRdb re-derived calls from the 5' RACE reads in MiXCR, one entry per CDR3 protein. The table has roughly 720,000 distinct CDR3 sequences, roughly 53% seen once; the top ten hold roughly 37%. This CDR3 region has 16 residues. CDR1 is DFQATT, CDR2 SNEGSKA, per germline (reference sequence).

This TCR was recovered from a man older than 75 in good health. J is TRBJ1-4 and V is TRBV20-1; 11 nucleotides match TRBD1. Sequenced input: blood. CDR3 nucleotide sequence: TGCGGTGCACCCCGGGACAGGGGGTTAACTAATGAAAAACTGTTTTTT. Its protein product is CGAPRDRGLTNEKLFF.